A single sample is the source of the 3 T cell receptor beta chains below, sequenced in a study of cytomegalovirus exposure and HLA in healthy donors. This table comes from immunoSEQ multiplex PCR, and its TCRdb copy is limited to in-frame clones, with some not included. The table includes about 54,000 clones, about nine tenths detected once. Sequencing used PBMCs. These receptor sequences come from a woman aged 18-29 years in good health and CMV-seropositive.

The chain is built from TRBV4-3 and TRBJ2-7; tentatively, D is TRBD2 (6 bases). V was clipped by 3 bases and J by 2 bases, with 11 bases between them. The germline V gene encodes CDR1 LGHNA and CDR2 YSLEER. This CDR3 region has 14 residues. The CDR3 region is CASSQGSGAYEQYF. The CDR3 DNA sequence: TGCGCCAGCAGCCAGGGGTCGGGGGCCTACGAGCAGTACTTC.

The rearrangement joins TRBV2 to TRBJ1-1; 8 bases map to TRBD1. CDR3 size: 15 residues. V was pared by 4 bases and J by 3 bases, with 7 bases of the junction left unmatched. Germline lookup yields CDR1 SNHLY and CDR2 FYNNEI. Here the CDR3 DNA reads TGTGCCAGCAGTGTTCCGACAGGGGCCCACACTGAAGCTTTCTTT. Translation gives CASSVPTGAHTEAFF.

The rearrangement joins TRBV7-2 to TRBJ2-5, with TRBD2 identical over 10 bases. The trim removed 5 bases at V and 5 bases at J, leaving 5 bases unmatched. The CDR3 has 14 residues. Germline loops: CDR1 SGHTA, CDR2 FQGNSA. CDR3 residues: CASSLSGGVETQYF. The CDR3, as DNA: TGTGCCAGCAGCCTCAGCGGGGGGGTGGAGACCCAGTACTTC. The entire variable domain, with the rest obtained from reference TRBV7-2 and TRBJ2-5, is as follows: GAGVSQSPSNKVTEKGKDVELRCDPISGHTALYWYRQSLGQGLEFLIYFQGNSAPDKSGLPSDRFSAERTGGSVSTLTIQRTQQEDSAVYLCASSLSGGVETQYFGPGTRLLVL.